A single T cell receptor (beta chain) is shown here with its context. Sequencing was performed with immunoSEQ multiplex PCR; in TCRdb, only in-frame clones are kept and a portion is missing. The sample records 150,000 to 200,000 clones, approximately 80% being singletons. Germline CDR1 reads MGHRA; CDR2 reads YSYEKL. The CDR3 covers 18 residues. With V trimmed by 4 bases and J by 6 bases, 17 bases remained unmatched. This record belongs to a study of blood T cell repertoires in COVID-19. The TCR comes from a woman aged 80 or over with COVID-19, enrolled during active disease. The chain joins TRBV4-1 to TRBJ2-1, with 8 bases fitting TRBD2. The sequenced material came from peripheral blood. The CDR3 here is CASSPKGSWGLDRNEQFF. DNA of the CDR3: TGCGCCAGCAGCCCTAAGGGGTCTTGGGGACTAGACCGCAATGAGCAGTTCTTC.